This T cell receptor beta chain is from a study of control samples from healthy donors and cancer patients. The length of the CDR3 is 15 residues. CDR1 and CDR2 from the germline V gene are SGHVS and FQNEAQ. After removal of 4 bases from V and 2 bases from J, the junction contained 5 bases not matched to a gene. The assay was immunoSEQ multiplex PCR, and TCRdb's table has in-frame clones only and misses some. The sample lists tens of thousands of clones; 85% to 95% were seen once. Sample: PBMCs. The clonotype originates from a middle-aged woman with head and neck cancer. The chain recombines TRBV7-8 with TRBJ2-3, with TRBD2 matching over 8 bases. The CDR3 DNA reads TGTGCCAGCAGCTACACTAGCGGAGTCACAGATACGCAGTATTTT. Residues: CASSYTSGVTDTQYF.